Shown below are 13 T cell receptor beta chains from a single sample sequenced in a study of T cells in Graves' hyperthyroidism and ophthalmopathy. Amplified TCR beta CDR3 regions derived from RNA transcripts. During a first-round RT-PCR of the TCR CDR3, the HTBI primer set was used. MiXCR was run by TCRdb on the multiplex PCR reads, yielding one entry per CDR3 protein. The profile shows around 400,000 distinct CDR3 sequences, around 25% of them singletons. Sequencing was carried out using blood. These TCRs come from a man aged 45-65 years with Graves' hyperthyroidism.

The chain joins TRBV7-9 to TRBJ1-4; 7 bases fit TRBD1. J was trimmed by 7 bases and V by 4 bases; bases with no gene match: 9. The CDR3 totals 15 residues. Per germline, CDR1 SEHNR and CDR2 FQNEAQ (reference sequence). CDR3 DNA: TGTGCCAGCAGCTCCATCAACCGGGACAGTGAAAAACTGTTTTTT. Its protein is CASSSINRDSEKLFF.

This clonotype was picked up many times. The genes are TRBV7-6 and TRBJ2-3; TRBD2 might be the D (5 bases). V was cut by 1 base and J by 2 bases, with 13 bases left in between. This CDR3 has 16 amino acids. From germline, CDR1 is SGHVS and CDR2 FNYEAQ. The DNA for the CDR3 is TGTGCCAGCAGCTTAGTTGGCGGGCCCTTCACAGATACGCAGTATTTT. It yields the protein CASSLVGGPFTDTQYF.

This clonotype was observed a few times. The V call is TRBV11-3, the J call TRBJ1-1; D remains unclear. Germline values: CDR1 SGHNT, CDR2 YENEEA. V shed 0 bases and J shed 6 bases, with 5 bases lying between them. This CDR3 is built from 12 residues. The CDR3: CASSLELAEAFF. DNA for the CDR3: TGTGCCAGCAGCTTAGAACTGGCTGAAGCTTTCTTT.

This chain connects TRBV30 to TRBJ1-2; D remains ambiguous. The length of the CDR3 is 16 residues. Germline V CDR1 and CDR2: GTSNPN, SVGIG (reference sequence). V was cut by 0 bases and J by 8 bases, with 22 bases left in between. CDR3: CAWSVRQTPIYGGYTF. The CDR3 DNA follows: TGTGCCTGGAGTGTAAGGCAGACTCCCATCTATGGCGGCTACACCTTC.

This clonotype was seen a handful of times. The chain employs TRBV28 and TRBJ2-7; 9 positions agree with TRBD1. Losses at the gene ends were 6 bases for V and 3 bases for J; bases not matched to a gene: 6. The CDR3 covers 14 residues. The germline V gene has CDR1 MDHEN and CDR2 SYDVKM. CDR3 nucleotides: TGTGCCAGCAGAGGGACAGGGACTGTCTACGAGCAGTACTTC. Its translation: CASRGTGTVYEQYF.

The sample holds a few counts of this clonotype. This chain uses TRBV9 with TRBJ2-7, with D possibly TRBD1 on 5 matching bases. CDR1 is SGDLS and CDR2 is YYNGEE in the germline V gene. The CDR3 spans 15 residues. Trimming removed 0 bases from V and 3 bases from J, with 13 bases in between. Written as DNA, the CDR3 is TGTGCCAGCAGCGTAGGGGCAGGGTCGCTCTACGAGCAGTACTTC. Encoded protein: CASSVGAGSLYEQYF.

This clonotype was seen only a few times. The genes are TRBV29-1 and TRBJ2-7, with D possibly being TRBD1 (6 bases). Germline CDR1 reads SQVTM; CDR2 reads ANQGSEA. V shed 7 bases and J shed 1 base, with 11 bases lying between them. CDR3 size: 12 residues. The CDR3 nucleotides read TGCAGCGGGACCAGGGGTTCCTACGAGCAGTACTTC. It encodes CSGTRGSYEQYF.

In this sample, this clonotype turned up many times. This rearrangement joins TRBV7-6 to TRBJ2-1, with no clear D. CDR1 is SGHVS and CDR2 is FNYEAQ in the germline V gene. V lost 3 bases and J 8 bases, leaving 8 bases between the germline ends. The length of the CDR3 is 12 residues. CDR3 coding DNA: TGTGCCAGCAGCTTCGCCATGGATGAGCAGTTCTTC. Amino acid sequence: CASSFAMDEQFF.

The chain is built from TRBV3-1 and TRBJ2-4; 7 nucleotides match TRBD1. The CDR3 covers 14 residues. Unmatched junction bases numbered 9, after V lost 4 bases and J lost 9 bases. Germline CDR1 LGHDT, CDR2 YNNKEL (reference sequence). CDR3 coding DNA: TGTGCCAGCAGCCTCGCGACAGGGAGCGGCATTCAGTACTTC. It is translated as CASSLATGSGIQYF.

The chain links TRBV30 to TRBJ2-7; 10 positions match TRBD2. Germline loops: CDR1 GTSNPN, CDR2 SVGIG (reference sequence). The V gene end was trimmed by 5 bases and the J gene end by 1 base; junction bases not matched to a gene: 5. The CDR3 spans 14 residues. CDR3 sequence (DNA): TGTGCCTGGGGGGCTAGCGGGAGATCCTACGAGCAGTACTTC. Amino acid sequence: CAWGASGRSYEQYF.

The chain is built from TRBV15 and TRBJ2-3; 14 nucleotides agree with TRBD2. This CDR3 contains 18 residues. Germline V lookup: CDR1 LNHNV, CDR2 YYDKDF (reference sequence). V gave up 1 base and J gave up 1 base; unmatched junction bases: 4. CDR3 nucleotide sequence: TGTGCCACCAGCAGAGTAGCGGGACTAGCGGGGGGCACAGATACGCAGTATTTT. Protein sequence: CATSRVAGLAGGTDTQYF.

This clonotype turned up a few times. J is TRBJ2-1 and V is TRBV9; D remains unclear. V was cut by 0 bases and J by 2 bases, with 9 bases left in between. This CDR3 comprises 15 residues. Germline V gene sequence: CDR1 SGDLS, CDR2 YYNGEE. This chain's CDR3 is CASSVDGAPYNEQFF. The CDR3 DNA reads TGTGCCAGCAGCGTAGACGGCGCCCCCTACAATGAGCAGTTCTTC.

Concerning this clonotype itself: Being one base from a much bigger clone, this may be a read error. J is TRBJ2-7 and V is TRBV28; TRBD2 agrees at 11 bases. Germline lookup yields CDR1 MDHEN and CDR2 SYDVKM. The CDR3 spans 16 residues. Trimming at V came to 4 bases and at J to 2 bases, leaving 7 bases not matched to a gene. CDR3 nucleotide sequence: TGTGCCAGCAGTTCCCTAGCGGGAGGTCCTACCTACGAGCAGTACTTC. Protein: CASSSLAGGPTYEQYF.